This T cell receptor (beta chain) appears in the sequencing data of a study of glioma-infiltrating T cells. The iRepertoire nested amplicon-rescue multiplex PCR amplified TCR alpha and beta CDR3s from RNA. One-step reverse transcription and amplification started from about 100-400 ng of tissue mRNA or PBMC total RNA. Via MiXCR, TCRdb re-called the multiplex PCR reads, giving one row per CDR3 protein. The sample carries around 43,000 distinct CDR3 sequences, about 22% recorded once. With 5 bases clipped from V and 5 bases from J, the junction kept 6 bases outside the gene matches. Germline lookup yields CDR1 DFQATT and CDR2 SNEGSKA (reference sequence). The CDR3 has 14 residues. Whole-study findings and limits: Very few CDR3 sequences were shared between tissue and blood. Above-expected tissue-blood divergence occurred in all gliomas, most in low-grade ones.

Concerning this clonotype: Its antigen is undetermined.

The sample was glioma tissue, nonneoplastic brain tissue, or PBMCs (not recorded which). This rearrangement joins TRBV20-1 to TRBJ1-2; 12 positions match TRBD1. This TCR derives from a human donor with low-grade glioma or glioblastoma, undergoing nonglioma brain surgery, or in good health (not recorded which). CDR3 residues: CSAAGTGGAYGYTF. CDR3 coding DNA: TGCAGTGCTGCCGGGACAGGGGGCGCATATGGCTACACCTTC.